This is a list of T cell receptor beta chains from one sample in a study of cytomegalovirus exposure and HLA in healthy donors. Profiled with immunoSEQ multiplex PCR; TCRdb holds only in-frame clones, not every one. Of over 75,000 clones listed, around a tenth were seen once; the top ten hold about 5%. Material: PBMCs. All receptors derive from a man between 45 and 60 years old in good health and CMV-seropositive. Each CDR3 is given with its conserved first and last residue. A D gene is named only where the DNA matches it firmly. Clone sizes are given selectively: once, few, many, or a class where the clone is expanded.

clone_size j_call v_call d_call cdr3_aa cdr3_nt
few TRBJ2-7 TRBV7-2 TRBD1 CASSPRDSKPSYEQYF TGTGCCAGCAGCCCCCGGGACAGCAAACCCTCCTACGAGCAGTACTTC
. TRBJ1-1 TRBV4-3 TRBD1 CASSQIQGAPSTEAFF TGCGCCAGCAGCCAAATACAGGGGGCCCCGAGCACTGAAGCTTTCTTT
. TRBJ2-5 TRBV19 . CASSIWEQRETQYF TGTGCCAGTAGTATATGGGAACAGCGGGAGACCCAGTACTTC
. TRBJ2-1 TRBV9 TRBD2 CASGSGRALNEQFF TGTGCCAGCGGTAGCGGGAGGGCGCTGAATGAGCAGTTCTTC
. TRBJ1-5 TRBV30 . CAWCRKDRFNQPQHF TGTGCCTGGTGTCGCAAGGACAGATTCAATCAGCCCCAGCATTTT
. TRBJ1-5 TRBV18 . CASSPPSSARGNQPQHF TGTGCCAGCTCACCACCGAGCAGCGCGCGGGGCAATCAGCCCCAGCATTTT
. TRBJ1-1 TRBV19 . CASSPRPYSATEAFF TGTGCCAGTAGTCCCCGCCCCTATTCCGCGACTGAAGCTTTCTTT
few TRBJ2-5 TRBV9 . CASSQGTRGETQYF TGTGCCAGCAGCCAAGGGACTCGGGGGGAGACCCAGTACTTC
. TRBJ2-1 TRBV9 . CASSANPGSAYNEQFF TGTGCCAGCAGCGCGAACCCCGGGAGTGCCTACAATGAGCAGTTCTTC
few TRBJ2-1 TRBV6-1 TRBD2 CASSEATGTSPYNEQFF TGTGCCAGCAGTGAAGCGACCGGGACTAGCCCCTACAATGAGCAGTTCTTC
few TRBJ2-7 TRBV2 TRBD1 CASYGGTGFYYEQYF TGTGCCAGCTACGGGGGGACAGGGTTTTACTACGAGCAGTACTTC
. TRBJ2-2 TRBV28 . CASSILVAPGELFF TGTGCCAGCAGTATCCTCGTGGCTCCCGGGGAGCTGTTTTTT
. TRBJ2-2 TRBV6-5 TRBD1 CASSSDRGRTGELFF TGTGCCAGCAGTTCGGACAGGGGGCGAACCGGGGAGCTGTTTTTT
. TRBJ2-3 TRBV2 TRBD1 CASSRDRGPATDTQYF TGTGCCAGCAGCCGAGACAGGGGGCCGGCCACAGATACGCAGTATTTT
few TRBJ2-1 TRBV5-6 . CASSLGAPGAMEQFF TGTGCCAGCAGCTTGGGAGCCCCGGGAGCAATGGAGCAGTTCTTC
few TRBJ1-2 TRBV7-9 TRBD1 CASSPRGQGLVGYGYTF TGTGCCAGCAGCCCGAGGGGGCAGGGGTTGGTCGGCTATGGCTACACCTTC
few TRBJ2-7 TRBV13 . CASSLTGEAQEKYEQYF TGTGCCAGCAGCCTTACGGGGGAGGCGCAGGAAAAGTACGAGCAGTACTTC
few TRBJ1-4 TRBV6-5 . CASRRDTLNEKLFF TGTGCCAGCAGACGGGACACCTTAAATGAAAAACTGTTTTTT
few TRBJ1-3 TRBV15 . CATSRDPLSGNTIYF TGTGCCACCAGCAGAGATCCCCTATCGGGAAACACCATATATTTT
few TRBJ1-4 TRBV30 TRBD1 CAWASGPGGDEKLFF TGTGCCTGGGCCTCCGGGCCAGGGGGCGATGAAAAACTGTTTTTT
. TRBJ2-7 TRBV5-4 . CASSSPGTKIYEQYF TGTGCCAGCAGCTCTCCCGGGACAAAGATCTACGAGCAGTACTTC
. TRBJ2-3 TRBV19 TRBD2 CASSRMTSGSTDTQYF TGTGCCAGTAGTAGGATGACTAGCGGTAGCACAGATACGCAGTATTTT
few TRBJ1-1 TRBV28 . CASSYTKSWAFF TGTGCCAGCAGTTACACAAAAAGTTGGGCTTTCTTT
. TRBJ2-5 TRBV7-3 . CASSLGGRQETQYF TGTGCCAGCAGCTTAGGAGGCAGACAAGAGACCCAGTACTTC
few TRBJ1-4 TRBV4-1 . CASSQDRTTNEKLFF TGCGCCAGCAGCCAAGACAGAACAACTAATGAAAAACTGTTTTTT
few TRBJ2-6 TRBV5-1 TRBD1 CASSLEAGGIFSGANVLTF TGCGCCAGCAGCTTGGAGGCAGGGGGCATTTTCTCTGGGGCCAACGTCCTGACTTTC
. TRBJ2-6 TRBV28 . CASSALGSGANVLTF TGTGCCAGCAGTGCCCTGGGGAGCGGGGCCAACGTCCTGACTTTC
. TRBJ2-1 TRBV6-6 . CASSYFADEQFF TGTGCCAGCAGTTACTTCGCGGATGAGCAGTTCTTC
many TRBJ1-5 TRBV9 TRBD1 CASSGTGLDQPQHF TGTGCCAGCAGCGGGACAGGGTTAGATCAGCCCCAGCATTTT
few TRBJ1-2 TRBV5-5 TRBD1 CASSLARDRVSYGYTF TGTGCCAGCAGCTTGGCCAGGGACAGAGTCAGCTATGGCTACACCTTC
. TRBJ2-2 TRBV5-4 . CASSLFLGELFF TGTGCCAGCAGCTTGTTTCTCGGGGAGCTGTTTTTT
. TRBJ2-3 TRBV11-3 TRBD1 CASSSGTGGDTQYF TGTGCCAGCAGCTCAGGGACAGGGGGAGATACGCAGTATTTT
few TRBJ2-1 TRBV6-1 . CASSGLGRTRDEQFF TGTGCCAGCAGCGGCCTCGGGAGAACGCGGGATGAGCAGTTCTTC
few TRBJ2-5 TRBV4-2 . CASSPGEGLGAQYF TGTGCCAGCAGCCCTGGGGAAGGCCTAGGGGCCCAGTACTTC
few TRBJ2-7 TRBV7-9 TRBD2 CASSSGLAGDYEQYF TGTGCCAGCAGCTCCGGACTAGCGGGAGACTACGAGCAGTACTTC
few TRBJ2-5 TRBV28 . CASSLQGKKETQYF TGTGCCAGCAGTTTGCAGGGGAAGAAAGAGACCCAGTACTTC
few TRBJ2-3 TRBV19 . CASSPSTDTQYF TGTGCCAGTAGTCCATCCACAGATACGCAGTATTTT
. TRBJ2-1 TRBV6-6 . CASSYPTGGSNNEQFF TGTGCCAGCAGTTACCCTACTGGCGGGTCTAACAATGAGCAGTTCTTC
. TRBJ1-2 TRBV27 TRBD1 CASSPQGTGPFGYTF TGTGCCAGCAGTCCGCAAGGGACAGGGCCTTTTGGCTACACCTTC
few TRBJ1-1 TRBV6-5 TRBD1 CASRPGTDNTEAFF TGTGCCAGCAGACCAGGGACAGATAACACTGAAGCTTTCTTT
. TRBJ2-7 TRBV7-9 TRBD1 CASSASGTGGYEQYF TGTGCCAGCAGCGCTTCCGGGACAGGGGGCTACGAGCAGTACTTC
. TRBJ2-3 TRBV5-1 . CASSQGDHLDTQYF TGCGCCAGCAGCCAGGGCGATCATCTAGATACGCAGTATTTT
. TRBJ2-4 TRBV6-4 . CASSDSWRVAKNIQYF TGTGCCAGCAGTGACTCGTGGAGGGTAGCCAAAAACATTCAGTACTTC
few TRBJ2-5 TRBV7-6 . CASSLQLTSQETQYF TGTGCCAGCAGCCTCCAACTGACTAGTCAAGAGACCCAGTACTTC
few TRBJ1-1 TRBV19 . CASSLRSREAFF TGTGCCAGTAGTCTGAGGAGCCGTGAAGCTTTCTTT